This TCR beta chain was identified during a study of cytomegalovirus exposure and HLA in healthy donors. Study context: In a later analysis, it was reported that the roughly 120 validation repertoires had been produced on the same platform as the 600 to 850 repertoires belonging to the first cohort. Study conclusions and caveats: According to a subsequent analysis, TCR clusters identified in the first cohort showed a tendency to co-occur across the 100 to 150 validation repertoires.

Repertoires were generated with immunoSEQ multiplex PCR, while TCRdb's copy carries only in-frame clones and drops some. The table has 250,000 to 400,000 clones, roughly 90% seen once; the top ten hold approximately 1.2%. The CDR3 totals 14 residues. Trimming removed 3 bases from V and 5 bases from J, with 13 bases in between. Germline V lookup: CDR1 KGHSH, CDR2 LQKENI. A note on this clone: Antigen unknown.

The source is a woman aged 30 to 39 in good health and CMV-seropositive. Sequencing used PBMCs. The chain recombines TRBV18 with TRBJ2-5, with D perhaps matching TRBD1 (6 bases). The CDR3 DNA sequence: TGTGCCAGCTCACCGGCACCTACAGGGGAGACCCAGTACTTC. Its protein is CASSPAPTGETQYF.